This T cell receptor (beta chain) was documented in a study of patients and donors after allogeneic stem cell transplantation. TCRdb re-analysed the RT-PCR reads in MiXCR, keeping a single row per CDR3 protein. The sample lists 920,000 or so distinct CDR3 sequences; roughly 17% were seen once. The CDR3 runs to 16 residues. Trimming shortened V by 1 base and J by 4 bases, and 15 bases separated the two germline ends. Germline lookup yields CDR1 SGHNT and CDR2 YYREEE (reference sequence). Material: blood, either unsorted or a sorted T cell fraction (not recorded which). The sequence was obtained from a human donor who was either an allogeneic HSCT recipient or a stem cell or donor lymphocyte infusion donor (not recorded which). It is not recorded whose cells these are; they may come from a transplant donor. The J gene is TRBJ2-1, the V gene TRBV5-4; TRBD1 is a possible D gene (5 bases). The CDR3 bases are TGTGCCAGCAGCTTGTCGAGACAGACTCTATACAATGAGCAGTTCTTC. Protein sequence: CASSLSRQTLYNEQFF.